This T cell receptor (beta chain) comes out of a study of blood T cells in healthy people across ages (dated by TCRdb to the mid-2010s). Turning to the overall study: In model experiments, roughly one uniquely barcoded TCR beta cDNA molecule per two T cells was captured by template switching. Using the same blood draw, the study looked at two additional independent replicas of 1 million unique cDNA reads for two donors, one aged 18 to 30 and the other aged 80 or older. The donors were split into four age groups: young (average 16 years), middle-aged (roughly 42), aged (62) and long-lived (under 85). Using deep sequencing normalized with unique cDNA molecular identifiers, the study measured how TCR beta repertoire diversity changes with age. To avoid experimental bias, donors of different ages were distributed randomly across sequencing lanes. Here is what the overall study found, with its caveats: Bulk unsorted PBMC profiling prevented conclusive comparison of naive and antigen-experienced compartments. Donor CMV infection status was unknown, potentially confounding age-related changes in expanded clonotypes. Compared with the aged group, more naive CD4+ T cells, fewer expanded clones and increased TCR diversity were shown by the long-lived group, suggesting age selection. Observed TCR beta diversity per million T cells fell roughly linearly with age, and a significant reduction was already apparent by age roughly 40. Estimates of total diversity based on one million sequenced T cells were regarded as lower bounds and as underestimates. There was a strong correlation between observed TCR beta diversity and the percentage of naive T cells measured by flow cytometry.

This clonotype has more than one count but fewer than ten. Its cognate antigen has yet to be identified. No base quality information exists; no much larger clone differs at one position. Library creation used 5' RACE. The listed sequencing device is Illumina HiSeq 2500. A second PCR of about 6 to 12 cycles was run with a J-beta primer mix and a sample-barcoded 5' primer. A template-switch 5' adaptor carrying 12 random nucleotides introduced a unique molecular identifier onto each TCR beta cDNA molecule. Each sample yielded at least 3 million CDR3-containing paired-end reads. First-strand cDNA was synthesized from all RNA with the Mint cDNA synthesis kit, primed by a TRBC-specific oligonucleotide. Following uracil-DNA glycosylase treatment, all cDNA underwent a first 18-cycle PCR with the universal primers M1SS and BC2_uni_R. On the authors' methods: Normalization of each sample was performed by random selection of 1 million high-quality reads, each carrying a distinct molecular identifier. Reads sharing molecular identifiers were discarded rather than binned into consensus sequences. MiTCR, set to a Q25 quality threshold and the strictest error-elimination algorithm, was used for CDR3 identification, clonotype clustering and error correction. A nonparametric unseen species model with Euler transformation was used to estimate a lower bound on total TCR beta diversity. TCRdb applied fastp at Q25 and MiXCR to the public reads, then kept only in-frame beta chains. CDR3 protein sequences are deduplicated, and each keeps its most common genes and DNA. TCRdb assigned the V and J calls; the authors' analysis was not used. This sample holds approximately 1.5 million distinct CDR3 sequences; 30% to 35% were observed only once. The ten largest make up 11% of the sample.

Systemically healthy Caucasian individuals from Russia, around 39 in total and aged about 6 to 95 years, were included as donors. Ten milliliters of peripheral blood were drawn from each donor into EDTA-treated Vacutainer tubes. Ficoll-Paque density-gradient centrifugation was used to isolate PBMCs, with at least 7 million per sample. Trizol reagent was used to extract total RNA from the PBMCs, yielding at least 5.5 micrograms per sample. For every donor, an aliquot of PBMCs went through flow cytometry to measure the percentages of naive CD45RAhigh/CD27high T cells. V is shortened by 6 bases, J by 6 bases, and the region joining them spans 18 bases. The CDR3 has 14 amino acids, counting the end cysteine and phenylalanine. Only the CDR3 portion is preserved as DNA: 42 bases, with reading frame beginning at the first base. CDR1 MNHEY and CDR2 SMNVEV are derived from the germline V gene (reference sequence).

The receptor was isolated from a woman aged 25 to 45 in good health. The sample was blood. This chain joins TRBV27 to TRBJ2-7, with the identity of the D gene unclear. The bases are TGTGCCAGCAGCCTCGGAGACCTCGAAGGCGAGCAGTACTTC. Its coded protein is CASSLGDLEGEQYF.